This T cell receptor (beta chain) was profiled in a study of shared clonotypes between healthy human individuals. Study observations and caveats: In a handful of donors, about 5% of naive CD4 clonotypes appeared in common. Sampling included only blood; tissue repertoires likely differ.

Nashville, Tennessee was home to all donors, who were Caucasian adults. CDR3 length: 13 residues. V lost 7 bases and J 6 bases, leaving 18 bases between the germline ends. The germline CDR1 and CDR2 sequences are SQVTM and ANQGSEA. TCRdb's copy holds only in-frame clones and misses some; the assay was immunoSEQ multiplex PCR. The sample carries around 2.5 million clones, 93% recorded once. Of note for this clone: Its antigen is unknown.

This TCR was recovered from a man younger than 35 in good health. Some clones in this sample may be carry-over from other donors' samples. The V gene is TRBV29-1, the J gene TRBJ1-1, with a tentative D call TRBD1 (6 bases). Input material: naive CD4+ T cells from PBMCs. Stated subset: CD45RA+ positively selected. CDR3: CSAAQTGGPEAFF. Written as DNA, the CDR3 is TGCAGCGCAGCCCAAACGGGGGGCCCTGAAGCTTTCTTT.